This T cell receptor (beta chain) was captured in a study of T cell changes during pregnancy in multiple sclerosis. Repertoires were generated with immunoSEQ multiplex PCR, while TCRdb's copy carries only in-frame clones and drops some. The sample yields about 80,000 clones, 92% seen once. The CDR3 extends over 18 amino acids. CDR1 SEHNR and CDR2 FQNEAQ come from the germline V gene (reference sequence). V lost 4 bases and J 2 bases, leaving 21 bases between the germline ends. The gene calls are TRBV7-9 and TRBJ1-5; no firm D call. The sample was peripheral blood, taken before pregnancy. The TCR was taken from a female donor with multiple sclerosis, enrolled in a pregnancy study. The CDR3 DNA sequence: TGTGCCAGCAGCTACATTGGGGTGCGGGGAATCGGCAATCAGCCCCAGCATTTT. Translation: CASSYIGVRGIGNQPQHF.